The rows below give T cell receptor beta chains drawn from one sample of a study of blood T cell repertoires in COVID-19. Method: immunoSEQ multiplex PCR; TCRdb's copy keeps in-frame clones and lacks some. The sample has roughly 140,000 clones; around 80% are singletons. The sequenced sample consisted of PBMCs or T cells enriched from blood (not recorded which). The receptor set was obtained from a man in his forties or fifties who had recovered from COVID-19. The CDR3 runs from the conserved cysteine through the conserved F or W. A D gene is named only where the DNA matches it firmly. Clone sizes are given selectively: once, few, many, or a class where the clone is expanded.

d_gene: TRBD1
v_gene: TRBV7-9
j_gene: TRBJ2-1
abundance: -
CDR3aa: CASSPRDRNYNEQFF
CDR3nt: TGTGCCAGCAGCCCCCGGGACAGGAATTACAATGAGCAGTTCTTC

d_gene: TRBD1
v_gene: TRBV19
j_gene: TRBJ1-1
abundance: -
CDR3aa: CASSPTGTAMNTEAFF
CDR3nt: TGTGCCAGTAGTCCTACCGGGACAGCTATGAACACTGAAGCTTTCTTT

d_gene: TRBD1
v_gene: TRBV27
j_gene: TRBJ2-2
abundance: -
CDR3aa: CASSLTGGGIGTGELFF
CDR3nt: TGTGCCAGCAGCCTGACAGGGGGCGGAATTGGCACCGGGGAGCTGTTTTTT

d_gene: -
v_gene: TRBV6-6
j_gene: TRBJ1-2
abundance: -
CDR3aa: CASSPIAGGTSSYGYTF
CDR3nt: TGTGCCAGCAGTCCAATAGCCGGGGGGACCTCTAGCTATGGCTACACCTTC

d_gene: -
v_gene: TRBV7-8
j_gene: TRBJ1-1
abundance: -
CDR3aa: CASSLNAGNTEAFF
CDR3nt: TGTGCCAGCAGCTTAAACGCGGGGAACACTGAAGCTTTCTTT

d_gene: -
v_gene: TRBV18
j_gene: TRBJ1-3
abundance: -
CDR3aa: CASSPGQQGGNTIYF
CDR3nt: TGTGCCAGCTCACCCGGACAGCAAGGTGGAAACACCATATATTTT

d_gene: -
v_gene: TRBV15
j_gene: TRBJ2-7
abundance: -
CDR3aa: CATSRDIGVTYEQYF
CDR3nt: TGTGCCACCAGCAGAGATATCGGGGTAACCTACGAGCAGTACTTC

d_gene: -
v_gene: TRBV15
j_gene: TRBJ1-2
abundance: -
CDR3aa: CATSRAGQGYGYTF
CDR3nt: TGTGCCACCAGCAGAGCCGGGCAGGGCTATGGCTACACCTTC

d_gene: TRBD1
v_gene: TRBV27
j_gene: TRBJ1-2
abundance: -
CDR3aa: CASSPRTGITGYTF
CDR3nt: TGTGCCAGCAGTCCACGGACAGGGATAACGGGCTACACCTTC

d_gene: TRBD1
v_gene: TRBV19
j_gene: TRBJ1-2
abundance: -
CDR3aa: CASSIIGQGWARNGYTF
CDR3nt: TGTGCCAGTAGTATAATCGGACAGGGGTGGGCTCGCAATGGCTACACCTTC

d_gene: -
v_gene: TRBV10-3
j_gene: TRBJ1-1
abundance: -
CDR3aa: CATSRDINTEAFF
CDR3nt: TGTGCCACTAGTCGGGACATCAACACTGAAGCTTTCTTT

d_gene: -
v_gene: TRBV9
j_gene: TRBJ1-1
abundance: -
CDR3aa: CASSVVADNTEAFF
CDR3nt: TGTGCCAGCAGCGTAGTGGCCGATAACACTGAAGCTTTCTTT

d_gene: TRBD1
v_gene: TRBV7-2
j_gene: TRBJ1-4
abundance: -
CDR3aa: CASSTGQDEKLFF
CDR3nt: TGTGCCAGCAGCACCGGACAGGATGAAAAACTGTTTTTT

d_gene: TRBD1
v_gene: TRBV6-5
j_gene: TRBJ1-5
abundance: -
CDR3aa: CASRKGTVGVQPQHF
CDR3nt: TGTGCCAGCAGAAAGGGGACAGTAGGAGTTCAGCCCCAGCATTTT

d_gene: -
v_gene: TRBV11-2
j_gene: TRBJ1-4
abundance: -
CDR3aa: CASTIGTLPNEKLFF
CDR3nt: TGTGCCAGCACCATAGGGACTTTACCTAATGAAAAACTGTTTTTT

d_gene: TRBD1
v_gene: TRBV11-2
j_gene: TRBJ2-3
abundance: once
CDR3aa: CASSLVGGQGGDTQYF
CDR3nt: TGTGCCAGCAGCTTAGTCGGGGGACAGGGGGGAGATACGCAGTATTTT

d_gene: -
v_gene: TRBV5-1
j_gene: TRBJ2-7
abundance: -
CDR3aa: CASSWLGYRANSYEQYF
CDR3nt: TGCGCCAGCAGCTGGCTAGGGTACAGGGCAAACTCCTACGAGCAGTACTTC

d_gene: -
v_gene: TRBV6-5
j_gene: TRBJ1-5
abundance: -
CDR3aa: CASSSGRGQPQHF
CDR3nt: TGTGCCAGCTCATCAGGGCGGGGACAGCCCCAGCATTTT

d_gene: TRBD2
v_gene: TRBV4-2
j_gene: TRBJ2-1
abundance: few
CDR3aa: CASSKTTSGDYNEQFF
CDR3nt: TGTGCCAGCAGCAAAACGACTAGCGGGGACTACAATGAGCAGTTCTTC

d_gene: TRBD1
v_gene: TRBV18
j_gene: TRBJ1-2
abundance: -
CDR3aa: CASSPLDRDYGYTF
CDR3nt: TGTGCCAGCTCACCTCTGGACAGGGACTATGGCTACACCTTC

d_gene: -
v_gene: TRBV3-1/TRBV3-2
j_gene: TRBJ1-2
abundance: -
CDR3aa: CASSAGPSGYGYTF
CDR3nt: TGTGCCAGCAGCGCTGGCCCCTCGGGCTATGGCTACACCTTC

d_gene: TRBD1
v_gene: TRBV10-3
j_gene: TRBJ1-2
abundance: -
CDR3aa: CAISESGQSNYGYTF
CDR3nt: TGTGCCATCAGTGAGTCGGGACAGTCAAACTATGGCTACACCTTC

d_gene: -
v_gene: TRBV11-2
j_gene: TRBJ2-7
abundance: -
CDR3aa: CASSLGTLYEQYF
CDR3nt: TGTGCCAGCAGCTTGGGCACCCTCTACGAGCAGTACTTC

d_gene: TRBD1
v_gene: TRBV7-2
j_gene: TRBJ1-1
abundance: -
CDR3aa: CASRRTGESTEAFF
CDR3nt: TGTGCCAGCAGACGGACAGGGGAGAGCACTGAAGCTTTCTTT

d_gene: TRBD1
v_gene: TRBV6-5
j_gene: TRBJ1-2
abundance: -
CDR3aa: CASSRTGGPNGYTF
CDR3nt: TGTGCCAGCAGTCGGACAGGGGGGCCAAATGGCTACACCTTC

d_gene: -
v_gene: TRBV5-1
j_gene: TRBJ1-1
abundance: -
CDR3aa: CASSGMGAGNTEAFF
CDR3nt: TGCGCCAGCAGCGGAATGGGGGCAGGGAACACTGAAGCTTTCTTT

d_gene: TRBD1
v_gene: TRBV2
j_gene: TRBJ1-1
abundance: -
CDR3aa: CASRAGTGVTEAFF
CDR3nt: TGTGCCAGCAGGGCCGGGACAGGGGTAACTGAAGCTTTCTTT

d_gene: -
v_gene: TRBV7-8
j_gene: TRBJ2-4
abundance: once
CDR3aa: CASSLGAGFKNIQYF
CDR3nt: TGTGCCAGCAGCTTAGGGGCGGGGTTCAAAAACATTCAGTACTTC

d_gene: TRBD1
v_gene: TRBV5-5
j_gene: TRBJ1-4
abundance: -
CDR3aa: CASSPTGGNEKLFF
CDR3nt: TGTGCCAGCAGTCCGACAGGGGGTAATGAAAAACTGTTTTTT